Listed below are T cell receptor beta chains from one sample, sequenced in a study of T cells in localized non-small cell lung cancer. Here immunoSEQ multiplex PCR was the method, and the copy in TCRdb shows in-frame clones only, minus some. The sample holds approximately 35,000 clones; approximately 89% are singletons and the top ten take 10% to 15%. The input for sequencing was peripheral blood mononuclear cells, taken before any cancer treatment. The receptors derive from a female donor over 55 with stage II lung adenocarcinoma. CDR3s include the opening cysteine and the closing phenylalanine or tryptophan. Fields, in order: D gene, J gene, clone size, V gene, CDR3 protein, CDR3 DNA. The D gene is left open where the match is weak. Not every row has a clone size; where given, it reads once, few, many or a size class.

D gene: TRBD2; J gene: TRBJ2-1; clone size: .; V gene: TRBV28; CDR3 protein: CASSSLLAGEGSNEQFF; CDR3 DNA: TGTGCCAGCAGTTCCCTCCTAGCGGGAGAGGGGTCCAATGAGCAATTCTTC
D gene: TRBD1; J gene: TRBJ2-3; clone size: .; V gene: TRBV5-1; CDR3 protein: CASSAGQGADTQYF; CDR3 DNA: TGCGCCAGCAGCGCTGGACAGGGGGCAGATACGCAGTATTTT
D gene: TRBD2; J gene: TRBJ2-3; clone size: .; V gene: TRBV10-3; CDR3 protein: CAISERTSRTDTQYF; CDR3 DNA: TGTGCCATCAGTGAGAGGACTAGCAGAACAGATACGCAGTATTTT
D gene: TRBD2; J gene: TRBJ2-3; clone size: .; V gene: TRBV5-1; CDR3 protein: CASSLGVAGGSDTQYF; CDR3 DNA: TGCGCCAGCAGCTTGGGAGTAGCGGGAGGGTCAGATACGCAGTATTTT
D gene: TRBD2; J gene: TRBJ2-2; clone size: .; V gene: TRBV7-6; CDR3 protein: CASSPPGGTGELFF; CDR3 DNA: TGTGCCAGCAGCCCCCCGGGGGGGACCGGGGAGCTGTTTTTT
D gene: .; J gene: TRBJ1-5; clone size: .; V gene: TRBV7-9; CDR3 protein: CASSFLNQAQHF; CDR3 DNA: TGTGCCAGCAGCTTTTTAAATCAGGCCCAGCATTTT
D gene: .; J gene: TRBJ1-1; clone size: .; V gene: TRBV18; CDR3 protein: CASSSEGRGAFF; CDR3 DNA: TGTGCCAGCTCATCCGAGGGCCGTGGAGCTTTCTTT
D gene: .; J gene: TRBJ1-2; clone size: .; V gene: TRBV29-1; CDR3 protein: CSGGHNYGYTF; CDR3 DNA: TGCAGTGGGGGGCATAACTATGGCTACACCTTC
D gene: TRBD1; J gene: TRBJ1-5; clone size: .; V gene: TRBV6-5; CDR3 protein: CASSYSGQGESAQHF; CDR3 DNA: TGTGCCAGCAGTTACTCGGGACAGGGCGAATCGGCCCAGCATTTT
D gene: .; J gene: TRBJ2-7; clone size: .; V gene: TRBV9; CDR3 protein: CASSVGVSSYEQYF; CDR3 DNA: TGTGCCAGCAGCGTAGGGGTCTCCTCCTACGAGCAGTACTTC
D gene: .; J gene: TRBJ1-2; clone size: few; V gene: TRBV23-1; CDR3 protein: CASSQFLQRTGYGYTF; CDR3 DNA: TGCGCCAGCAGTCAATTCCTTCAACGGACTGGCTATGGCTACACCTTC
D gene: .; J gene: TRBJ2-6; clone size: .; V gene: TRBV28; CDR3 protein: CASSRTGSGANVLTF; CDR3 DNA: TGTGCCAGCAGTCGCACAGGCTCTGGGGCCAACGTCCTGACTTTC
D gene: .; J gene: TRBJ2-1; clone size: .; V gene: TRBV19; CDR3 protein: CASSIRGKNEQFF; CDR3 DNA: TGTGCCAGTAGTATAAGGGGCAAGAATGAGCAGTTCTTC
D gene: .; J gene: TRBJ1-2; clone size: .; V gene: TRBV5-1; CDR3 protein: CASSLAVGENYGYTF; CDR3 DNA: TGCGCCAGCAGCTTGGCGGTGGGAGAGAACTATGGCTACACCTTC
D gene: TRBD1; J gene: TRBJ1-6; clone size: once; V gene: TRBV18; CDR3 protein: CASSPTGVNSPLHF; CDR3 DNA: TGTGCCAGCTCACCGACAGGGGTAAATTCACCCCTCCACTTT
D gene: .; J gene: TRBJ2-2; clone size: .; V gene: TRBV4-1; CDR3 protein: CASSQESRRNTGELFF; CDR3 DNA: TGCGCCAGCAGCCAAGAGAGCAGGCGCAACACCGGGGAGCTGTTTTTT
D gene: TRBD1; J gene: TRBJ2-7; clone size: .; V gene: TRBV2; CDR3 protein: CASSEKTGAYEQYF; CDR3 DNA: TGTGCCAGCAGTGAGAAGACAGGGGCCTACGAGCAGTACTTC
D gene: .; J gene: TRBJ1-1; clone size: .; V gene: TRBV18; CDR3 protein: CASSPGARLDTEAFF; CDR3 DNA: TGTGCCAGCTCACCAGGGGCCCGATTGGACACTGAAGCTTTCTTT
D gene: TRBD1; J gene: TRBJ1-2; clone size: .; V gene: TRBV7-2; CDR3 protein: CASSLTGGELWIYGYTF; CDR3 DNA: TGTGCCAGCAGCTTGACAGGGGGAGAGCTCTGGATCTATGGCTACACCTTC
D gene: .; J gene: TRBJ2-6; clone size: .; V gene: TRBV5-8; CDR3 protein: CASSFPGSGANVLTF; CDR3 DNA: TGTGCCAGCAGCTTCCCAGGGTCTGGGGCCAACGTCCTGACTTTC
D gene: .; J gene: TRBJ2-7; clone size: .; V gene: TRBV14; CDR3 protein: CASTPNAGWGEQYF; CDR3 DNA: TGTGCCAGCACCCCTAATGCGGGATGGGGCGAGCAGTACTTC
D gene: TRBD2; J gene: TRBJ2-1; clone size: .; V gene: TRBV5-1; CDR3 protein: CASSLNPLESGGPMNEQFF; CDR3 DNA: TGCGCCAGCAGCTTGAATCCGCTCGAGAGCGGGGGGCCGATGAATGAGCAGTTCTTC
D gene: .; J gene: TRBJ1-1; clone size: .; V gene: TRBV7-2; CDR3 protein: CASSLELLTEAFF; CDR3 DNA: TGTGCCAGCAGCTTGGAGCTTCTCACTGAAGCTTTCTTT
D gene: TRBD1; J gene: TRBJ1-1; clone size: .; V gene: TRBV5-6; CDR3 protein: CASSPVGQEKNTEAFF; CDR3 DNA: TGTGCCAGCAGCCCGGTCGGACAGGAGAAGAACACTGAAGCTTTCTTT
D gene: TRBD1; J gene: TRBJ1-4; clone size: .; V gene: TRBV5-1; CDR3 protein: CASSLATAPEWQPGTGESEKLFF; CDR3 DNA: TGCGCCAGCAGCCTAGCGACCGCCCCGGAATGGCAACCGGGGACAGGGGAGAGTGAAAAACTGTTTTTT
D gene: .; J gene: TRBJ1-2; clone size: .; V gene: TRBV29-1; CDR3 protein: CSVEDLAGGYTF; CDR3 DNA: TGCAGCGTTGAAGATCTGGCGGGTGGCTACACCTTC
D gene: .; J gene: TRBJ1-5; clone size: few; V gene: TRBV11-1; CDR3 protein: CASSLTAGPNQPQHF; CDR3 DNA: TGTGCCAGCAGCTTAACGGCAGGGCCAAATCAGCCCCAGCATTTT
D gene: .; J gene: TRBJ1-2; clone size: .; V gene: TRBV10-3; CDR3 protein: CAISETGNGYTF; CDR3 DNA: TGTGCCATCAGTGAGACAGGGAACGGCTACACCTTC
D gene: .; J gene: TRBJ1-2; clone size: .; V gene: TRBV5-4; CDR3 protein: CASSATGSYGYTF; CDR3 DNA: TGTGCCAGCAGCGCGACTGGGAGTTATGGCTACACCTTC
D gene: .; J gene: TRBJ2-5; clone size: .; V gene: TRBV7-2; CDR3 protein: CASSPTLGNDYEQYF; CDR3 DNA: .
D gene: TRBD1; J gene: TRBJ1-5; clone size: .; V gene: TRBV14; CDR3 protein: CASSHDNQGAYSNQPQHF; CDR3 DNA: TGTGCCAGCAGCCACGACAATCAGGGGGCCTATAGCAATCAGCCCCAGCATTTT
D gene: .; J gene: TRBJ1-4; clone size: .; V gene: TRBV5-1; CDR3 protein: CASSLAINEKLFF; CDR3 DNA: TGCGCCAGCAGCCTGGCAATTAATGAAAAACTGTTTTTT
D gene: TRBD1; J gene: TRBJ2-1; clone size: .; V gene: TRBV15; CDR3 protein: CATSPDRASYNEQFF; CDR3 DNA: TGTGCCACCAGCCCGGACAGGGCAAGCTACAATGAGCAGTTCTTC
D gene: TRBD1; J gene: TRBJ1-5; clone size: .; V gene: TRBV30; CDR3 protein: CAWSLTGGLYGNQPQHF; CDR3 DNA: TGTGCCTGGAGCCTCACAGGGGGCCTTTATGGCAATCAGCCCCAGCATTTT
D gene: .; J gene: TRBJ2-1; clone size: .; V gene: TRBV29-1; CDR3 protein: CSVAGPGPEQFF; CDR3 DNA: TGCAGCGTTGCGGGCCCGGGCCCTGAGCAGTTCTTC
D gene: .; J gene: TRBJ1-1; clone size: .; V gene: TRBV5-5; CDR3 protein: CASSWYTLLNTEAFF; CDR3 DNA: TGTGCCAGCAGCTGGTACACCTTACTGAACACTGAAGCTTTCTTT
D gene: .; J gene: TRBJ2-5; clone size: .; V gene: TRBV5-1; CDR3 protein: CASSSGGKETQYF; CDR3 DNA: TGCGCCAGCAGCTCCGGAGGTAAAGAGACCCAGTACTTC
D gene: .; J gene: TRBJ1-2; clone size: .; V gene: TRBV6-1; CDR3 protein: CASSEAGDGYTF; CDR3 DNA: TGTGCCAGCAGTGAAGCAGGGGATGGCTACACCTTC
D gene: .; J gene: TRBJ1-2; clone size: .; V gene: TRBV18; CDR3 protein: CASSPPGGKDGYTF; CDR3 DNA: TGTGCCAGCTCACCACCCGGGGGCAAGGATGGCTACACCTTC
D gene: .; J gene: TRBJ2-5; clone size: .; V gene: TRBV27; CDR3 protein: CASSSTGFQQETQYF; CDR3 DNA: TGTGCCAGCAGCTCCACGGGGTTTCAACAAGAGACCCAGTACTTC
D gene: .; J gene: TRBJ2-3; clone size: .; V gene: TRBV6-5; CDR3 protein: CASSYQGYTQYF; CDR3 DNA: TGTGCCAGCAGTTACCAGGGGTACACGCAGTATTTT
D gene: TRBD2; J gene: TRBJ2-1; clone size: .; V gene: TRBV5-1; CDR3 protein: CASSRSTSGVNEQFF; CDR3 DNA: TGCGCCAGCAGCCGATCGACTAGCGGGGTCAATGAGCAGTTCTTC
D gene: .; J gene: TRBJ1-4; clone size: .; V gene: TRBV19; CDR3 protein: CASSSSATNEKLFF; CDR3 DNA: TGTGCCAGTAGTTCCTCGGCAACTAATGAAAAACTGTTTTTT
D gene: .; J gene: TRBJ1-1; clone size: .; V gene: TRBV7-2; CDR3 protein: CASSLGHLNTEAFF; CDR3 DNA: TGTGCCAGCAGCTTAGGCCACTTGAACACTGAAGCTTTCTTT
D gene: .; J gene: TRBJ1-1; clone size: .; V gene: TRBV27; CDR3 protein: CASSYGGTEAFF; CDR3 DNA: TGTGCCAGCAGTTATGGAGGCACTGAAGCTTTCTTT
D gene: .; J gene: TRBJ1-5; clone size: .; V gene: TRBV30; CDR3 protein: CAWARGVNQPQHF; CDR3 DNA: TGTGCCTGGGCGAGGGGGGTGAATCAGCCCCAGCATTTT
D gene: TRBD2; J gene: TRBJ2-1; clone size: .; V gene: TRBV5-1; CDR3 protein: CASRGLAGGPDNEQFF; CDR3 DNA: TGCGCCAGCAGAGGACTAGCGGGGGGTCCGGACAATGAGCAGTTCTTC
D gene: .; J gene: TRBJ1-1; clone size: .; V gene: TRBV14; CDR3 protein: CASSKGQFTEAFF; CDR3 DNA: TGTGCCAGCAGCAAGGGCCAATTCACTGAAGCTTTCTTT
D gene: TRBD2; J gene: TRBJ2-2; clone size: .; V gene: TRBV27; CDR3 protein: CASSFILRLAATGELFF; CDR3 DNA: TGTGCCAGCAGTTTTATCTTGCGACTAGCGGCCACCGGGGAGCTGTTTTTT
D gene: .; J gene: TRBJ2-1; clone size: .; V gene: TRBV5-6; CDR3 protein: CASSLAGYEQFF; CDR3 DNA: TGTGCCAGCAGCTTGGCCGGGTATGAGCAGTTCTTC
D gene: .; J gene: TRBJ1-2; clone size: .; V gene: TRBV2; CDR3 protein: CASSDVGAGDGYTF; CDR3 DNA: TGTGCCAGCAGTGACGTGGGGGCAGGGGACGGCTACACCTTC
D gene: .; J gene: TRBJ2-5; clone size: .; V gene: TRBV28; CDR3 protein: CASSSVSETQYF; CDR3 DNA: TGTGCCAGCAGTTCCGTATCAGAGACCCAGTACTTC
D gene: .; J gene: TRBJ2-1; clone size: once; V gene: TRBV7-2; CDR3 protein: CASSFHPQTGEQFF; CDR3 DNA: TGTGCCAGCAGCTTTCACCCCCAGACTGGCGAGCAGTTCTTC
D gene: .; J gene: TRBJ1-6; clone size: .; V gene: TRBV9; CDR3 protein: CASSVVAGVNSPLHF; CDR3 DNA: TGTGCCAGCAGCGTAGTGGCAGGGGTAAATTCACCCCTCCACTTT
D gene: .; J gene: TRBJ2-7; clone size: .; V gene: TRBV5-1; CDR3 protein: CASPPGGPRYEQYF; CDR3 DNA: TGCGCCAGCCCCCCCGGGGGTCCTCGCTACGAGCAGTACTTC
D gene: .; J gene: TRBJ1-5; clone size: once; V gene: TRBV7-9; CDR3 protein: CASSFGANSNQPQHF; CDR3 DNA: TGTGCCAGCAGCTTTGGGGCTAATAGCAATCAGCCCCAGCATTTT
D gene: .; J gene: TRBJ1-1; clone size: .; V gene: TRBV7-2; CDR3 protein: CASSLQAGANEAFF; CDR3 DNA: TGTGCCAGCAGCTTACAAGCAGGAGCTAATGAAGCTTTCTTT